This TCR beta chain comes out of a study of cytomegalovirus exposure and HLA in healthy donors. Sequencing used immunoSEQ multiplex PCR; TCRdb keeps in-frame clones, though not all of them. The table has about 160,000 clones, 75% to 90% seen once; the top ten hold approximately 2%. Specimen: PBMCs. The TCR sequence derives from a woman aged 18-30 years in good health and CMV-seronegative.

CDR3 residues: CASSPNGRGSTEAFF. The CDR3 DNA follows: TGTGCCAGCAGTCCAAACGGCAGGGGGAGCACTGAAGCTTTCTTT. The chain combines TRBV27 with TRBJ1-1; TRBD1 agrees at 7 bases. Germline V gives CDR1 MNHEY, CDR2 SMNVEV (reference sequence). The CDR3 runs to 15 residues. J gave up 4 bases and V 5 bases, and 10 bases lay outside the gene matches.